A single sample gave rise to the 10 T cell receptor beta chains below, sequenced in a study of T cell repertoires in cytomegalovirus infection. TCRdb reprocessed the reads via MiXCR and lists one record per CDR3 protein. The table shows around 800,000 distinct CDR3 sequences, with about 33% occurring only once. Antigens of these TCRs are unknown. Sequenced here: cultured CD8+ T cells from PBMCs, sampled from culture after CMV antigen stimulation. These receptors all come from a human donor in good health (CMV status not recorded). Some clones in this sample may be carry-over from other donors' samples.

The rearrangement joins TRBV12-3 or TRBV12-4 to TRBJ1-1; D is uncertain. V was trimmed by 10 bases and J by 2 bases, leaving 5 bases between them. The CDR3 sequence is 10 residues long. CDR3 nucleotide sequence: TGTGCCACCACAAACACTGAAGCTTTCTTT. Its protein product is CATTNTEAFF.

J is TRBJ2-3 and V is TRBV24-1, with D uncertain. Between the trimmed V and J ends, which lost 4 bases and 0 bases, there was a span of 7 bases. Per germline, CDR1 KGHDR and CDR2 SFDVKD. The CDR3 sequence is 14 residues long. For the CDR3, the DNA is TGTGCCACCAGTGACATAGGTAGCACAGATACGCAGTATTTT. This gives the protein CATSDIGSTDTQYF.

Ten or more counts support this clonotype. CDR3 bases: TGTGCCAGCAGCCCCCGGGTAGACCCAGGCCATGAGCAGTTCTTC. This encodes CASSPRVDPGHEQFF. The rearrangement uses TRBV7-6 and TRBJ2-1; D uncertain. The CDR3 is 15 amino acids. Trimming left V 5 bases short and J 8 bases short, with 19 bases between. The germline V gene has CDR1 SGHVS and CDR2 FNYEAQ.

This sequence joins TRBV7-9 and TRBJ2-5; D gene uncertain. The germline CDR1 and CDR2 sequences are SEHNR and FQNEAQ (reference sequence). The CDR3 runs to 13 residues. Trimming removed 6 bases from V and 5 bases from J, with 13 bases in between. This chain's CDR3 is CASSLSLAETQYF. The CDR3 region has the DNA TGTGCCAGCAGTCTATCTTTGGCGGAGACCCAGTACTTC.

This clonotype was counted only a few times. The CDR3 is CASSFLAGASYNEQFF. The DNA of the CDR3 is TGTGCCAGCAGTTTTTTAGCGGGGGCCTCCTACAATGAGCAGTTCTTC. The chain combines TRBV27 with TRBJ2-1, with TRBD2 matching 9 bases. The CDR3 loop spans 16 amino acids. Germline V CDR1 and CDR2: MNHEY, SMNVEV (reference sequence). Germline trimming cut 3 bases from V and 0 bases from J; bases unmatched to any gene: 3.

The chain joins TRBV20-1 to TRBJ2-7, with 12 bases matching TRBD2. Germline CDR1 reads DFQATT; CDR2 reads SNEGSKA (reference sequence). The CDR3 totals 14 residues. After removal of 6 bases from V and 1 base from J, the junction contained 4 bases not matched to a gene. The CDR3 sequence: CSARLAGESYEQYF. CDR3 coding DNA: TGCAGTGCAAGACTAGCGGGGGAGTCCTACGAGCAGTACTTC.

This clonotype was seen a handful of times. The chain employs TRBV10-3 and TRBJ1-1; possibly TRBD1 for D (6 bases). The CDR3 is 13 amino acids. Germline-derived CDR1 and CDR2 are ENHRY and SYGVKD. Deletions cut 6 bases from V and 1 base from J, with 9 bases between. The CDR3 DNA sequence: TGTGCCATCAGGGGACACCCGAACACTGAAGCTTTCTTT. Translated, it gives CAIRGHPNTEAFF.

The table lists this clonotype with a few counts. V and J are TRBV13 and TRBJ2-1, with D perhaps TRBD2 (6 bases). This CDR3 contains 15 residues. Germline CDR1 is PRHDT and CDR2 is FYEKMQ (reference sequence). Between the trimmed V and J ends, which lost 0 bases and 7 bases, there was a span of 13 bases. CDR3 nucleotide sequence: TGTGCCAGCAGCTTAGGACTAGCCGCTGAAAATGAGCAGTTCTTC. Translating it yields CASSLGLAAENEQFF.

The chain combines TRBV2 with TRBJ2-1; 11 bases map to TRBD2. This CDR3 has 16 residues. The germline CDR1 and CDR2 sequences are SNHLY and FYNNEI. With 3 bases clipped from V and 6 bases from J, the junction kept 7 bases outside the gene matches. CDR3 sequence reads: CASSERTSGLFNEQFF. The CDR3 DNA reads TGTGCCAGCAGTGAGCGGACTAGCGGGCTTTTCAATGAGCAGTTCTTC.

The V call is TRBV4-1, the J call TRBJ1-5; D is ambiguous. The germline V gene encodes CDR1 MGHRA and CDR2 YSYEKL. With 1 base removed from V and 0 bases from J, the gap between germline ends came to 7 bases. This CDR3 has 15 amino acids. CDR3 region: CASSQAGDSNQPQHF. As DNA, the CDR3 is TGCGCCAGCAGCCAAGCCGGGGATAGCAATCAGCCCCAGCATTTT.